This entry lists 24 T cell receptor beta chains sequenced from one sample in a study of chemoradiotherapy in HPV16-positive cancers. The method was immunoSEQ multiplex PCR; TCRdb's version includes in-frame clones alone and lacks a portion of them. Of fewer than 20,000 clones listed, just under 80% are singletons. This material was acquired from a patient who underwent chemoradiotherapy. Source of these receptors: a human donor with HPV-associated anogenital cancer.

The chain couples TRBV5-8 to TRBJ1-5; D is perhaps TRBD1 (6 bases). V lost 0 bases and J lost 4, with 11 bases in between. Germline assignment: CDR1 SGHTS and CDR2 YDEGEE. The CDR3 loop spans 15 amino acids. CDR3 sequence reads: CASSLGQEKNQPQHF. The CDR3 DNA reads TGTGCCAGCAGCTTGGGACAGGAGAAGAATCAGCCCCAGCATTTT.

This rearrangement joins TRBV7-2 to TRBJ2-1; 9 positions agree with TRBD2. With 6 bases clipped from V and 2 bases from J, the junction kept 8 bases outside the gene matches. CDR3 length equals 16 residues. The germline V gene encodes CDR1 SGHTA and CDR2 FQGNSA. Written as DNA, the CDR3 is TGTGCCAGCAGGGGTACCCAGCGGGGGGCCTACAATGAGCAGTTCTTC. Encoded protein: CASRGTQRGAYNEQFF.

The chain links TRBV10-3 to TRBJ1-1, with a possible D match to TRBD1 (5 bases). V was cut by 10 bases and J by 2 bases, with 17 bases left in between. The CDR3 runs to 14 residues. Germline V gene sequence: CDR1 ENHRY, CDR2 SYGVKD. CDR3 nucleotides: TGTGCCACCGCAACTGGGGCAAGCAACACTGAAGCTTTCTTT. It is translated as CATATGASNTEAFF.

This clone was detected a few times. J is TRBJ2-7 and V is TRBV9; 7 bases map to TRBD1. The CDR3 has 15 residues. Germline CDR1 and CDR2: SGDLS and YYNGEE. V lost 4 bases to trimming and J lost 4 bases; unmatched junction nucleotides: 11. CDR3 nucleotide sequence: TGTGCCAGCAGCTACAGACAGGGTACAGGATACGAGCAGTACTTC. It is translated as CASSYRQGTGYEQYF. Complete variable domain (other parts from reference TRBV9 and TRBJ2-7): DSGVTQTPKHLITATGQRVTLRCSPRSGDLSVYWYQQSLDQGLQFLIQYYNGEERAKGNILERFSAQQFPDLHSELNLSSLELGDSALYFCASSYRQGTGYEQYFGPGTRLTVT.

In its sample, this clone was seen once. The CDR3 nucleotides are TGTGCCAGCAGTTGGGTGGGGAATCAGCCCCAGCATTTT. Its translation: CASSWVGNQPQHF. The chain joins TRBV28 to TRBJ1-5; D unclear. V was cut by 4 bases and J by 4 bases, with 8 bases left in between. The germline V gene has CDR1 MDHEN and CDR2 SYDVKM. The length of the CDR3 is 13 residues.

In its sample, this clone ranks as large. The chain is built from TRBV6-5 and TRBJ1-1; TRBD1 is a possible D gene (5 bases). Germline V lookup: CDR1 MNHEY, CDR2 SVGAGI. The V end lost 3 bases, the J end lost 6 bases, and 11 bases lay between the germline ends. The CDR3 contains 13 residues. The CDR3 loop is CASSYQGSSEAFF. The CDR3 DNA reads as TGTGCCAGCAGTTATCAGGGAAGTTCTGAAGCTTTCTTT.

The chain carries TRBV28 and TRBJ1-1; 8 nucleotides match TRBD1. With 4 bases clipped from V and 5 bases from J, the junction kept 6 bases outside the gene matches. The CDR3 sequence is 14 residues long. Germline V gives CDR1 MDHEN, CDR2 SYDVKM. For the CDR3, the DNA is TGTGCCAGCAGTTCAACAGGGGGTGCGACTGAAGCTTTCTTT. It translates to CASSSTGGATEAFF. Full variable domain (rest looked up from reference TRBV28 and TRBJ1-1): DVKVTQSSRYLVKRTGEKVFLECVQDMDHENMFWYRQDPGLGLRLIYFSYDVKMKEKGDIPEGYSVSREKKERFSLILESASTNQTSMYLCASSSTGGATEAFFGQGTRLTVV.

The V call is TRBV5-6, the J call TRBJ1-2; 7 bases agree with TRBD1. The CDR3 has 13 residues. The germline gives CDR1 SGHDT, CDR2 YYEEEE. The trim removed 3 bases at V and 4 bases at J, leaving 3 bases unmatched. CDR3 residues: CASSSGQVYGYTF. CDR3 nucleotides: TGTGCCAGCAGCTCAGGACAGGTCTATGGCTACACCTTC.

The chain carries TRBV4-3 and TRBJ1-2; TRBD1 agrees at 7 bases. Germline V gene lookup returns CDR1 LGHNA and CDR2 YSLEER. The CDR3 length is 13 residues. V lost 0 bases to trimming and J lost 8 bases; unmatched junction nucleotides: 3. The CDR3 is CASSQEDRRGYTF. CDR3 sequence (DNA): TGCGCCAGCAGCCAAGAGGACAGGCGCGGCTACACCTTC.

This clone was seen just once. CDR3 sequence: CASSLSGRETQYF. The CDR3 DNA follows: TGCGCCAGCAGCTTGTCCGGGAGGGAGACCCAGTACTTC. The J gene is TRBJ2-5, the V gene TRBV5-1; 7 positions match TRBD2. J was trimmed by 5 bases and V by 1 base; bases with no gene match: 2. The CDR3 runs to 13 residues. Per the germline V gene, CDR1 is SGHRS and CDR2 is YFSETQ.

Concerning this clone: Relative to the germline gene, one junction end is altered; a read error may explain this. V is TRBV5-4 and J is TRBJ2-3, with 9 bases that match TRBD2. Germline loops: CDR1 SGHNT, CDR2 YYREEE (reference sequence). The CDR3 has 17 residues. CDR3 in DNA: TGTGCCAGCAGCTTATCCAAAGCGGGGGGTTCCACATATACGCAGTATTTT. Its translation is CASSLSKAGGSTYTQYF.

This rearrangement joins TRBV14 to TRBJ2-7; D is ambiguous. There are 12 residues in the CDR3. Germline assignment: CDR1 SGHDN and CDR2 FVKESK. Trimming removed 1 base at V and 2 bases at J, with 3 bases between. In DNA, the CDR3 is TGTGCCAGCAGCCAAGTTCCCTACGAGCAGTACTTC. Protein: CASSQVPYEQYF.

V is TRBV2 and J is TRBJ2-3; weak D call: TRBD1 (7 bases). V lost 5 bases to trimming and J lost 6 bases, with 9 bases between them. Per germline, CDR1 SNHLY and CDR2 FYNNEI. This CDR3 has 12 amino acids. CDR3 bases: TGTGCCAGCAGTTCAGGGGGGGATACGCAGTATTTT. Translation: CASSSGGDTQYF.

The table lists this clone with a few counts. V and J are TRBV7-9 and TRBJ2-1; 11 bases line up with TRBD1. Unmatched junction bases numbered 12, after V lost 7 bases and J lost 7 bases. This CDR3 has 16 amino acids. Germline CDR1 reads SEHNR; CDR2 reads FQNEAQ (reference sequence). CDR3 bases: TGTGCCAGCACCAGAACCTCCGGGACAGGGGGGAATGAGCAGTTCTTC. This sequence encodes CASTRTSGTGGNEQFF. Filled out from reference TRBV7-9 and TRBJ2-1, the complete variable domain reads DTGVSQNPRHKITKRGQNVTFRCDPISEHNRLYWYRQTLGQGPEFLTYFQNEAQLEKSRLLSDRFSAERPKGSFSTLEIQRTEQGDSAMYLCASTRTSGTGGNEQFFGPGTRLTVL.

The rearrangement joins TRBV28 to TRBJ1-1; D is perhaps TRBD1 (6 bases). CDR1 is MDHEN and CDR2 is SYDVKM in the germline V gene. V was pared by 10 bases and J by 5 bases, with 17 bases between. The CDR3 loop spans 13 amino acids. DNA of the CDR3: TGTGCCATCCCAGGGGTCGGGGATACTGAAGCTTTCTTT. Translation gives CAIPGVGDTEAFF.

V gene TRBV27 combines with J gene TRBJ1-4; D gene unclear. Germline V gene sequence: CDR1 MNHEY, CDR2 SMNVEV (reference sequence). The CDR3 is 12 residues long. The V end lost 4 bases, the J end lost 6 bases, and 6 bases lay between the germline ends. The CDR3 sequence is CASSSGDEKLFF. For the CDR3, the DNA is TGTGCCAGCAGTTCTGGGGATGAAAAACTGTTTTTT.

V usage is TRBV6-1 and J usage is TRBJ2-1, with D unclear. Per the germline V gene, CDR1 is MNHNS and CDR2 is SASEGT. The CDR3 totals 15 residues. V was trimmed by 5 bases and J by 0 bases, leaving 11 bases between them. The CDR3 reads CASSNTLSSYNEQFF. CDR3 nucleotides: TGTGCCAGCAGTAATACCCTAAGCTCCTACAATGAGCAGTTCTTC.

This clone was picked up one time. V gene TRBV7-9 combines with J gene TRBJ2-1; D is unclear. The V and J ends lost 2 bases and 7 bases respectively, with 18 bases between them. The CDR3 extends over 16 amino acids. Per the germline V gene, CDR1 is SEHNR and CDR2 is FQNEAQ (reference sequence). CDR3 coding DNA: TGTGCCAGCAGCTTATCGGCGGCGAAAGTCTTAAATGAGCAGTTCTTC. Amino acids: CASSLSAAKVLNEQFF.

The V and J genes are TRBV5-1 and TRBJ1-4; 8 nucleotides line up with TRBD1. V was pared by 3 bases and J by 7 bases, with 5 bases of the junction left unmatched. The CDR3 is 14 amino acids. Germline assignment: CDR1 SGHRS and CDR2 YFSETQ. CDR3 region: CASSSGGVGEKLFF. For the CDR3, the DNA is TGCGCCAGCAGCTCAGGGGGCGTCGGTGAAAAACTGTTTTTT.

The chain carries TRBV11-3 and TRBJ2-1, with 8 bases that match TRBD2. Germline assignment: CDR1 SGHNT and CDR2 YENEEA. This CDR3 contains 13 residues. Losses at the gene ends were 4 bases for V and 9 bases for J; bases not matched to a gene: 5. The CDR3 sequence is CASSSGGAVEQFF. The CDR3 DNA reads as TGTGCCAGCAGCTCCGGGGGGGCCGTTGAGCAGTTCTTC.

This clone has only a few counts. The J gene is TRBJ1-2, the V gene TRBV30; D remains unclear. V was trimmed by 4 bases and J by 3 bases, leaving 12 bases between them. Germline-derived CDR1 and CDR2 are GTSNPN and SVGIG (reference sequence). The CDR3 consists of 13 residues. The CDR3 region is CAWMRRVYYGYTF. The CDR3 DNA reads as TGTGCCTGGATGAGGCGAGTGTACTATGGCTACACCTTC.

V usage is TRBV9 and J usage is TRBJ1-6; tentatively, D is TRBD1 (5 bases). The ends were cut back, 0 bases at V and 6 bases at J, with 10 bases in the middle. CDR3 length: 15 amino acids. Per germline, CDR1 SGDLS and CDR2 YYNGEE. The CDR3 bases are TGTGCCAGCAGCGTAGCCCCGGGACCTAATTCACCCCTCCACTTT. The encoded protein is CASSVAPGPNSPLHF.

The chain combines TRBV14 with TRBJ2-7; 8 positions match TRBD2. Looked up from germline, CDR1 is SGHDN and CDR2 is FVKESK. This CDR3 spans 15 amino acids. V trimming: 3 bases; J trimming: 8 bases; junction bases outside the gene matches: 12. DNA for the CDR3: TGTGCCAGCAGCCATCGGGCAGCGGGGGCACTCCAGCAGTACTTC. Translation: CASSHRAAGALQQYF.

V usage is TRBV11-1 and J usage is TRBJ2-1; 10 nucleotides agree with TRBD2. V trimming: 2 bases; J trimming: 4 bases; junction bases outside the gene matches: 14. Germline V gives CDR1 SGHAT, CDR2 FQDESV (reference sequence). CDR3 size: 19 residues. The CDR3 DNA follows: TGTGCCAGCAGCTTAAGTTGGAGGGCTAGCGGGGGAAGGTACAATGAGCAGTTCTTC. Protein: CASSLSWRASGGRYNEQFF.